This is a list of T cell receptor beta chains from one sample in a study of blood T cell repertoires in COVID-19. Profiling relied on immunoSEQ multiplex PCR, and the TCRdb table lists in-frame clones only, not all of them. The sample lists over 200,000 clones; around 86% were seen once. The material sequenced was peripheral blood. The receptors originated from a man older than 75 with acute or convalescent COVID-19. CDR3s include the opening cysteine and the closing phenylalanine or tryptophan. Expanded clones get a size class; other rows say once, few or many, or leave the size out.

CDR3 length	V gene	J gene	clone size	CDR3 protein
14	TRBV5-1	TRBJ2-7	once	CASSLGGLSYEQYF
17	TRBV30	TRBJ2-1	-	CAWSIYGTTINGNEQFF
15	TRBV30	TRBJ2-1	-	CAWSVLTIRYNEQFF
13	TRBV18	TRBJ1-4	-	CASSRDREWKLFF
17	TRBV9	TRBJ1-3	-	CASSVGWDLSSGNTIYF
10	TRBV20-1	TRBJ2-7	-	CSATSGKQYF
10	TRBV2	TRBJ1-1	-	CASSDPPLSF
16	TRBV27	TRBJ2-1	-	CATPKFPGQLINEQFF
14	TRBV28	TRBJ2-3	-	CASSYRGGTDTQYF
12	TRBV7-2	TRBJ1-2	-	CASSLGLYGYTF
15	TRBV7-2	TRBJ2-2	-	CASSGGGKVTGELFF
15	TRBV25-1	TRBJ1-2	-	CASSESLGDNYGYTF
15	TRBV7-2	TRBJ2-7	-	CASSPTGTASYEQYF
13	TRBV7-2	TRBJ2-7	once	CASTRQGESEQYF
17	TRBV30	TRBJ2-5	-	CAWALWGSGRGKETQYF
16	TRBV27	TRBJ2-3	-	CASSDSGKGATDTQYF
15	TRBV7-6	TRBJ2-2	-	CASSLRAAGAGELFF
16	TRBV6-1	TRBJ2-1	-	CASSARSFGSYNEQFF
16	TRBV7-9	TRBJ2-5	-	CASSPGLAGVAETQYF
13	TRBV3-1/TRBV3-2	TRBJ2-7	-	CASSHGGAYEQYF
13	TRBV19	TRBJ2-1	-	CASNGQGGNEQFF
15	TRBV18	TRBJ2-2	-	CASSPDRVNTGELFF
12	TRBV9	TRBJ2-5	-	CASSHGGETQYF
15	TRBV7-6	TRBJ2-5	-	CASSRDRGPRETQYF
13	TRBV7-2	TRBJ2-3	-	CASSPGLSDTQYF
14	TRBV11-2	TRBJ2-1	-	CASSKGGAYNEQFF
16	TRBV27	TRBJ2-7	-	CASSLSRLAGNYEQYF